This T cell receptor (beta chain) derives from a study of cytomegalovirus exposure and HLA in healthy donors. CDR3 length: 14 amino acids. Looked up from germline, CDR1 is MNHEY and CDR2 is SMNVEV (reference sequence). Trimming cost V 4 bases and J 0 bases, with 7 bases left between them. Libraries were prepared by immunoSEQ multiplex PCR; TCRdb keeps only in-frame clonotypes and omits some of them. The sample records about 49,000 clones, about 90% being singletons. Comment on this clone: What it binds is not known.

Study-wide results and limits: The study labeled roughly 160 TCR beta chains cytomegalovirus-associated.

The source of this sequence is a man younger than 35 in good health and CMV-seronegative. The chain couples TRBV27 to TRBJ1-5; D is perhaps TRBD1 (6 bases). Sequenced input: PBMCs. The CDR3 here is CASSYRVSNQPQHF. CDR3 DNA sequence: TGTGCCAGCAGTTACAGGGTTAGCAATCAGCCCCAGCATTTT.